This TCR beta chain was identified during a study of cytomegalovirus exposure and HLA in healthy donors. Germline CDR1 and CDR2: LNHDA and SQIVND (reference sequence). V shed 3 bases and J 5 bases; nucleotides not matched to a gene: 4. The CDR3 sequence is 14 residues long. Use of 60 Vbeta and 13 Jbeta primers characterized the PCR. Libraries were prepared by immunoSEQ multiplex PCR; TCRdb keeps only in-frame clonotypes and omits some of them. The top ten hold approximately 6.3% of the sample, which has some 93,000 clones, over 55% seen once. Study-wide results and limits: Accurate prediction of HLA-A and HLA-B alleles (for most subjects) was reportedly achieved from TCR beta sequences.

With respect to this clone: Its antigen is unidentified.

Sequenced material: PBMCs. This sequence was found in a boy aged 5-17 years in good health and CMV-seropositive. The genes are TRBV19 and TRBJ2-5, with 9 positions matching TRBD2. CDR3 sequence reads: CASSMELAGETQYF. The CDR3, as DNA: TGTGCCAGTAGTATGGAGCTAGCGGGGGAGACCCAGTACTTC. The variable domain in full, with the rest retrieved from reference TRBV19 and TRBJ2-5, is DGGITQSPKYLFRKEGQNVTLSCEQNLNHDAMYWYRQDPGQGLRLIYYSQIVNDFQKGDIAEGYSVSREKKESFPLTVTSAQKNPTAFYLCASSMELAGETQYFGPGTRLLVL.